A single TCR beta chain is shown here with its context. The junction and the germline gene differ at one end; a read error may be behind it. These data originate in a study of blood T cell repertoires in COVID-19. The wider study: Acute and convalescent COVID-19 samples came from the United States, Italy and Spain. T cells, B-cell-depleted T cells, or PBMCs supplied cDNA or gDNA.

The CDR3 length is 14 residues. Germline V CDR1 and CDR2: MDHEN, SYDVKM. In the original workflow: Cell counts per sample came from amplifying reference gene primers. TCRdb keeps only in-frame clones here, not all; method: immunoSEQ multiplex PCR. V and J calls plus clone size are reproduced from that table; the DNA served to infer D and trimming. The sample yields roughly 170,000 clones, roughly nine tenths seen once. The sequencing sample was made of peripheral blood. This TCR was sampled from a man between 65 and 85 years old with active or convalescent COVID-19. The chain links TRBV28 to TRBJ1-1; TRBD1 is a possible D gene (5 bases). CDR3 sequence (DNA): TGTGCCAGCAGCTTATTAGGGCAGGGCACTGAAGCTTTCTTT. It yields the protein CASSLLGQGTEAFF.